The 29 T cell receptor beta chains presented below share a single source sample, sequenced in a study of T cell changes during pregnancy in multiple sclerosis. Generated by immunoSEQ multiplex PCR, the TCRdb table keeps only in-frame clones and is missing some. The sample records about 97,000 clones, 91% being singletons. The specimen was peripheral blood, collected in the second trimester of pregnancy. The receptors were sampled from a female donor with multiple sclerosis, enrolled in a pregnancy study.

This clone has a handful of counts. The chain employs TRBV5-1 and TRBJ1-5; 8 bases are a match to TRBD1. Germline loops: CDR1 SGHRS, CDR2 YFSETQ. This CDR3 spans 15 amino acids. V shed 0 bases and J 4 bases; nucleotides not matched to a gene: 3. The CDR3 loop is CASSLGTGWNQPQHF. The CDR3 nucleotides read TGCGCCAGCAGCTTGGGGACAGGGTGGAATCAGCCCCAGCATTTT.

This chain uses TRBV7-3 with TRBJ2-3, with D possibly TRBD1 on 6 matching bases. The CDR3 sequence is 13 residues long. Germline V lookup: CDR1 SGHTA, CDR2 FQGTGA. V was clipped by 5 bases and J by 2 bases, with 8 bases between them. CDR3 sequence reads: CASSRQVTDTQYF. The DNA for the CDR3 is TGTGCCAGCAGCCGACAGGTCACAGATACGCAGTATTTT.

The chain employs TRBV27 and TRBJ2-7, with TRBD2 matching over 7 bases. J lost 7 bases, V lost 6 bases, and 6 bases had no gene match. Germline CDR1 is MNHEY and CDR2 is SMNVEV (reference sequence). This CDR3 comprises 12 residues. In nucleotides, the CDR3 is TGTGCCAGCAGCCCACCCGGGAGGGAGCAGTACTTC. Translated: CASSPPGREQYF.

A word on this clone: Other DNA sequences in this specimen translate into the identical CDR3. The chain joins TRBV5-1 to TRBJ2-1; the match to TRBD2 covers 9 bases. The ends lost 4 bases at V and 10 bases at J; junction bases unmatched: 15. This CDR3 has 16 residues. CDR1 is SGHRS and CDR2 is YFSETQ in the germline V gene. CDR3 nucleotides: TGCGCCAGCAGCCTACTCGGGGCGGGAGGGCCGAGGGAGCAGTTCTTC. It specifies CASSLLGAGGPREQFF. Drawing the rest from reference TRBV5-1 and TRBJ2-1, the complete variable domain is KAGVTQTPRYLIKTRGQQVTLSCSPISGHRSVSWYQQTPGQGLQFLFEYFSETQRNKGNFPGRFSGRQFSNSRSEMNVSTLELGDSALYLCASSLLGAGGPREQFFGPGTRLTVL.

The chain joins TRBV28 to TRBJ1-1; no clear D. Trimming shortened V by 8 bases and J by 0 bases, and 19 bases separated the two germline ends. Germline V gene data show CDR1 as MDHEN and CDR2 as SYDVKM. This CDR3 has 16 amino acids. CDR3 loop: CASVLIEGRMNTEAFF. CDR3 in DNA: TGTGCCAGCGTACTGATCGAGGGCAGGATGAACACTGAAGCTTTCTTT.

The chain joins TRBV14 to TRBJ2-3; D perhaps matches TRBD1 (5 bases). The CDR3 runs to 16 residues. Germline CDR1 SGHDN, CDR2 FVKESK. Trimming cost V 3 bases and J 4 bases, with 17 bases left between them. The CDR3 loop is CASSQGKQAAADTQYF. The CDR3 DNA is TGTGCCAGCAGCCAGGGAAAACAGGCGGCCGCAGATACGCAGTATTTT.

The CDR3 bases are TGTGCCAGCAGCCCCGCGGGGAAGAATGTACGGGATGGCTACACCTTC. Protein sequence: CASSPAGKNVRDGYTF. This sequence joins TRBV27 and TRBJ1-2; D is unresolved. V was trimmed by 6 bases and J by 6 bases, leaving 23 bases between them. The germline CDR1 and CDR2 sequences are MNHEY and SMNVEV (reference sequence). This CDR3 comprises 16 residues.

J is TRBJ2-4 and V is TRBV5-1, with D hard to call. The CDR3 contains 13 residues. Trimming left V 3 bases short and J 6 bases short, with 10 bases between. CDR1 and CDR2 from the germline V gene are SGHRS and YFSETQ. CDR3 region: CASSSGFLNIQYF. In DNA, the CDR3 is TGCGCCAGCAGCTCCGGTTTTTTAAACATTCAGTACTTC.

J is TRBJ1-2 and V is TRBV29-1; tentative D call: TRBD1 (5 bases). In germline, CDR1 is SQVTM, CDR2 ANQGSEA. V was shortened by 2 bases and J by 3 bases, with 7 bases between the two germline ends. This CDR3 has 12 amino acids. The DNA of the CDR3 is TGCAGCGTTGAAAGGGGATACTATGGCTACACCTTC. Amino acid sequence: CSVERGYYGYTF.

The CDR3 region is CASTDAAGATDTQYF. In DNA form, the CDR3 reads TGTGCCAGCACCGATGCCGCGGGAGCGACAGATACGCAGTATTTT. V is TRBV28 and J is TRBJ2-3, with 7 bases fitting TRBD2. V lost 7 bases to trimming and J lost 3 bases; unmatched junction nucleotides: 10. Germline CDR1 is MDHEN and CDR2 is SYDVKM. This CDR3 contains 15 residues. The whole variable domain, remainder taken from reference TRBV28 and TRBJ2-3, is DVKVTQSSRYLVKRTGEKVFLECVQDMDHENMFWYRQDPGLGLRLIYFSYDVKMKEKGDIPEGYSVSREKKERFSLILESASTNQTSMYLCASTDAAGATDTQYFGPGTRLTVL.

The chain carries TRBV9 and TRBJ2-1, with TRBD1 identical over 12 bases. V lost 5 bases to trimming and J lost 15 bases; unmatched junction nucleotides: 6. From germline, CDR1 is SGDLS and CDR2 YYNGEE. This CDR3 region has 12 residues. Here the CDR3 DNA reads TGTGCCAGCAGTGCACGGGACAGGGGGCTGTTCTTC. This codes for CASSARDRGLFF.

The chain is built from TRBV27 and TRBJ1-1; D is unclear. The CDR3 runs to 16 residues. Deletions cut 5 bases from V and 0 bases from J, with 16 bases between. Germline V lookup: CDR1 MNHEY, CDR2 SMNVEV (reference sequence). CDR3 bases: TGTGCCAGCAGTCCCCTCTCACTAGGCATGAACACTGAAGCTTTCTTT. It is translated as CASSPLSLGMNTEAFF.

This chain uses TRBV28 with TRBJ2-7; maybe TRBD1 (6 bases). The V end lost 4 bases, the J end lost 7 bases, and 8 bases lay between the germline ends. This CDR3 comprises 11 residues. Germline values: CDR1 MDHEN, CDR2 SYDVKM. CDR3 protein: CASSSRGEQYF. The CDR3 nucleotides are TGTGCCAGCAGTTCAAGGGGGGAGCAGTACTTC.

This chain connects TRBV9 to TRBJ1-3; 9 bases map to TRBD1. CDR1 is SGDLS and CDR2 is YYNGEE in the germline V gene. The CDR3 totals 15 residues. Unmatched junction bases numbered 5, after V lost 0 bases and J lost 7 bases. CDR3 amino acids: CASSVDGQGWNTIYF. CDR3 in DNA: TGTGCCAGCAGCGTAGACGGACAGGGGTGGAACACCATATATTTT.

CDR3 loop: CASSGQGYGYTF. For the CDR3, the DNA is TGCGCCAGCTCGGGACAGGGGTATGGCTACACCTTC. The rearrangement joins TRBV5-1 to TRBJ1-2, with 10 nucleotides matching TRBD1. The ends lost 7 bases at V and 5 bases at J; junction bases unmatched: 2. The length of the CDR3 is 12 residues. The germline V gene encodes CDR1 SGHRS and CDR2 YFSETQ.

The rearrangement joins TRBV20-1 to TRBJ1-1, with 8 bases lining up with TRBD1. The length of the CDR3 is 11 residues. Germline V gene sequence: CDR1 DFQATT, CDR2 SNEGSKA (reference sequence). J lost 8 bases, V lost 2 bases, and 1 base had no gene match. The CDR3 spells CSARRTGEAFF. The CDR3, as DNA: TGCAGTGCTAGACGGACAGGGGAAGCTTTCTTT.

The rearrangement joins TRBV27 to TRBJ2-1; D is ambiguous. The germline V and J ends were trimmed by 3 bases and 8 bases, with 11 bases remaining between them. The germline V gene encodes CDR1 MNHEY and CDR2 SMNVEV (reference sequence). CDR3 size: 13 residues. DNA of the CDR3: TGTGCCAGCAGTTTTAATGGAGACCATGAGCAGTTCTTC. Encoded protein: CASSFNGDHEQFF.

In its sample, this clone was seen once. The V gene is TRBV5-1, the J gene TRBJ1-2; D gene ambiguous. The CDR3 consists of 14 residues. V dropped 0 bases and J dropped 9 bases, with 15 bases sitting between them. The germline V gene has CDR1 SGHRS and CDR2 YFSETQ. The CDR3 reads CASSLAGGMNRYTF. In DNA, the CDR3 is TGCGCCAGCAGCTTGGCCGGTGGTATGAATCGCTACACCTTC.

The chain employs TRBV4-1 and TRBJ2-7, with TRBD1 matching 7 bases. Germline V gene sequence: CDR1 MGHRA, CDR2 YSYEKL. The trim removed 5 bases at V and 1 base at J, leaving 5 bases unmatched. The CDR3 has 14 amino acids. For the CDR3, the DNA is TGCGCCAGCAGCAGCCGGGACAGATCCTACGAGCAGTACTTC. Amino acids: CASSSRDRSYEQYF.

On this clone itself: The junction departs from the called germline gene at one end, perhaps through a read error. The genes are TRBV7-7 and TRBJ2-5, with a possible D match to TRBD2 (6 bases). Germline CDR1 SSHAT, CDR2 FNYEAQ (reference sequence). CDR3 length: 17 residues. CDR3 nucleotide sequence: TGTGCTAGCAGCTCCCCCTCCGGGACCCCGGGGGATGAGACCCAGTACTTC. This gives the protein CASSSPSGTPGDETQYF.

This sequence joins TRBV2 and TRBJ2-1; 11 bases fit TRBD2. Germline V gene data show CDR1 as SNHLY and CDR2 as FYNNEI. After removal of 5 bases from V and 5 bases from J, the junction contained 5 bases not matched to a gene. This CDR3 is 15 amino acids long. The CDR3 is CASSPLAGENNEQFF. The CDR3, as DNA: TGTGCCAGCAGTCCACTAGCGGGAGAGAACAATGAGCAGTTCTTC. Combining the CDR3 with reference TRBV2 and TRBJ2-1 gives the whole variable domain EPEVTQTPSHQVTQMGQEVILRCVPISNHLYFYWYRQILGQKVEFLVSFYNNEISEKSEIFDDQFSVERPDGSNFTLKIRSTKLEDSAMYFCASSPLAGENNEQFFGPGTRLTVL.

This chain connects TRBV5-1 to TRBJ2-3, with unresolved D. This CDR3 contains 15 residues. Trimming left V 2 bases short and J 3 bases short, with 13 bases between. Germline CDR1 SGHRS, CDR2 YFSETQ. The CDR3 sequence: CASSFLELETDTQYF. The CDR3 region has the DNA TGCGCCAGCAGCTTCCTGGAGTTGGAGACAGATACGCAGTATTTT. Based on the CDR3 plus reference TRBV5-1 and TRBJ2-3, the full variable domain is KAGVTQTPRYLIKTRGQQVTLSCSPISGHRSVSWYQQTPGQGLQFLFEYFSETQRNKGNFPGRFSGRQFSNSRSEMNVSTLELGDSALYLCASSFLELETDTQYFGPGTRLTVL.

V and J are TRBV5-1 and TRBJ2-1, with 8 positions matching TRBD2. Looked up from germline, CDR1 is SGHRS and CDR2 is YFSETQ. V lost 1 base to trimming and J lost 4 bases; unmatched junction nucleotides: 4. The CDR3 has 15 amino acids. For the CDR3, the DNA is TGCGCCAGCAGCTTGATTAGCGGGACTTACAATGAGCAGTTCTTC. It codes for CASSLISGTYNEQFF.

This chain uses TRBV5-1 with TRBJ2-7, with a weak D call TRBD2 (5 bases). The V gene lost 0 bases and the J gene lost 7 bases, with 8 bases spanning the gap. Germline lookup yields CDR1 SGHRS and CDR2 YFSETQ. CDR3 length: 12 amino acids. The CDR3 reads CASSLGGWEQYF. In DNA, the CDR3 is TGCGCCAGCAGCTTGGGAGGGTGGGAGCAGTACTTC.

The V gene is TRBV7-6, the J gene TRBJ2-7; 9 bases match TRBD1. V trimming: 5 bases; J trimming: 2 bases; junction bases outside the gene matches: 19. CDR3 length: 19 residues. Germline CDR1 is SGHVS and CDR2 is FNYEAQ. As DNA, the CDR3 is TGTGCCAGCAGCGCCTATAGAGTAGGGAGGGACAGGGAAGCCTACGAGCAGTACTTC. This gives the protein CASSAYRVGRDREAYEQYF. Full variable domain (missing parts from reference TRBV7-6 and TRBJ2-7): GAGVSQSPRYKVTKRGQDVALRCDPISGHVSLYWYRQALGQGPEFLTYFNYEAQQDKSGLPNDRFSAERPEGSISTLTIQRTEQRDSAMYRCASSAYRVGRDREAYEQYFGPGTRLTVT.

The V gene is TRBV28, the J gene TRBJ2-1; no firm D call. Trimming pared 6 bases from V and 3 bases from J, leaving 9 bases between. CDR3 length equals 13 residues. Germline CDR1 reads MDHEN; CDR2 reads SYDVKM. The CDR3 region is CASRGPNYNEQFF. DNA of the CDR3: TGTGCCAGCAGGGGCCCCAACTACAATGAGCAGTTCTTC.

The V and J genes are TRBV7-9 and TRBJ2-7, with a tentative D call TRBD1 (5 bases). This CDR3 is built from 14 residues. Germline lookup yields CDR1 SEHNR and CDR2 FQNEAQ (reference sequence). The V end was cut by 5 bases, the J end by 0 bases, with 11 bases between. CDR3 region: CASSEQGYSYEQYF. DNA for the CDR3: TGTGCCAGCAGCGAGCAGGGATACTCCTACGAGCAGTACTTC.

V gene TRBV18 combines with J gene TRBJ2-3, with a weak D call TRBD1 (5 bases). The length of the CDR3 is 13 residues. Looked up from germline, CDR1 is KGHSH and CDR2 is LQKENI. Trimming took 2 bases from V and 3 from J, leaving 6 bases between them. For the CDR3, the DNA is TGTGCCAGCTCACCAACAGGAACAGATACGCAGTATTTT. Protein: CASSPTGTDTQYF.

The chain employs TRBV7-2 and TRBJ2-1, with a possible D match to TRBD1 (6 bases). This CDR3 spans 14 amino acids. Germline V gene data show CDR1 as SGHTA and CDR2 as FQGNSA. With 5 bases removed from V and 9 bases from J, the gap between germline ends came to 17 bases. CDR3 region: CASSRGTTRSEQFF. The CDR3 DNA sequence: TGTGCCAGCAGCAGGGGGACAACCAGGAGTGAGCAGTTCTTC.